This T cell receptor beta chain derives from a study of CD8 T cells in ankylosing spondylitis listed by TCRdb under 2017. As for the study more broadly: To find TCR variants linked to disease, the study profiled T cell receptor beta repertoires in ankylosing spondylitis patients and healthy donors. The whole study cohort included some 100 healthy donors and under 30 ankylosing spondylitis patients. Peripheral blood was sampled, and synovial fluid was also collected from ankylosing spondylitis patients. General conclusions and limits of the study: The disease-linked clones were reported to be significantly enriched in matched synovial fluid samples from ankylosing spondylitis patients. Some motif variants were previously reported in synovial fluid and blood of reactive arthritis patients, suggesting common disease-initiation mechanisms. The disease-linked clones had a CD8+ phenotype and were found at relatively low frequencies in peripheral blood. Blood from ankylosing spondylitis patients appeared to be characterized by a TCR beta motif composed of eight or nine highly homologous amino acid variants.

As for this clonotype: It lacks a known antigen. No much larger clonotype is one base removed from it; base qualities were not supplied.

The CDR3 sequence holds 15 residues, the cysteine and phenylalanine included. The retained sequence is limited to the CDR3, 45 bases, with the frame set at the first base. CDR1 and CDR2, looked up from the germline V gene, are SGHAT and FQNNGV. Trimming at the junction amounts to 6 bases on V and 0 bases on J, and the germline ends lie 15 bases apart. Sequencing instrument: Illumina HiSeq 2500. Quantitative 5'-RACE with molecular barcodes was the method used to prepare the TCR beta libraries. Per the authors' processing: Disease-linked TCR variants were identified with a new computational method built on a probabilistic model of VDJ rearrangement. TCRdb passed the public sequencing reads through fastp at Q25 and MiXCR, retaining productive beta sequences. Rows matching on CDR3 protein sequence are summarized as one entry with the most common DNA and genes. The authors' filters were not applied to this entry. This sample holds 350,000 to 400,000 distinct CDR3 sequences; approximately 22% were observed only once. The ten most abundant clones make up about an eighth of the sample.

The V and J genes are TRBV11-2 and TRBJ2-7; the D gene cannot be resolved reliably. The material sequenced was blood, either unsorted or a sorted T cell fraction (not recorded which). The sequence came from a male donor with ankylosing spondylitis or in good health (not recorded which). CDR3 protein: CASRAPEEPSYEQYF. The bases read TGTGCCAGCAGGGCTCCGGAAGAGCCCTCCTACGAGCAGTACTTC.